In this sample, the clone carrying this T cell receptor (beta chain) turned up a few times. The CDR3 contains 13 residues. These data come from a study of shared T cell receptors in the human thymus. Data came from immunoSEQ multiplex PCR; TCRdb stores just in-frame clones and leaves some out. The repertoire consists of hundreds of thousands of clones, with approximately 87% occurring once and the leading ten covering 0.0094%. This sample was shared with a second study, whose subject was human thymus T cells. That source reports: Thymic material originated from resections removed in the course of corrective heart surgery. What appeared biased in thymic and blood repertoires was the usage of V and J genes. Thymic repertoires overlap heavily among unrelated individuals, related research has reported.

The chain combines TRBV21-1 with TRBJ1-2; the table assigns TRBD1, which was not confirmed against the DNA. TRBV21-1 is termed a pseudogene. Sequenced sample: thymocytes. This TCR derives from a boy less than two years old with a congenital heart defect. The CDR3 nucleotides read TGTGCCAGCAGCATCAGGGTTAACTATGGCTACACCTTC. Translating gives CASSIRVNYGYTF.